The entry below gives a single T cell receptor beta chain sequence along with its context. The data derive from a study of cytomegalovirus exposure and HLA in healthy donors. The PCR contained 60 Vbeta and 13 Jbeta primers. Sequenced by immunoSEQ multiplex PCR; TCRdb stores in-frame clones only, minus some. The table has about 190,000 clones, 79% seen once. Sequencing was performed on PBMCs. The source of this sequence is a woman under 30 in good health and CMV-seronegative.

CDR3 region: CASSAPQGGTYNEQFF. In nucleotides, the CDR3 is TGTGCCAGCAGCGCCCCACAGGGAGGGACTTACAATGAGCAGTTCTTC. The chain has TRBV7-6 and TRBJ2-1, with TRBD2 as a possible D gene (7 bases). This CDR3 is built from 16 residues. Germline V CDR1 and CDR2: SGHVS, FNYEAQ. Trimming removed 5 bases from V and 4 bases from J, with 18 bases in between.